A single sample is the source of the 7 T cell receptor beta chains below, sequenced in a study of OX40 agonist ivuxolimab in advanced cancers. Assay: immunoSEQ multiplex PCR; the TCRdb copy retains only in-frame clones and omits some. The data hold 14,000 to 15,000 clones, with more than 65% observed a single time. Specimen: CD4+ or CD8+ T cells sorted from blood, collected in a trial of the OX40 agonist ivuxolimab. The receptors shown here come from an adult with an advanced solid tumor such as melanoma, head and neck, liver or kidney cancer.

This sequence joins TRBV6-1 and TRBJ2-7, with D maybe TRBD1 (5 bases). V was trimmed by 4 bases and J by 0 bases, leaving 19 bases between them. The CDR3 totals 17 residues. CDR1 and CDR2 from the germline V gene are MNHNS and SASEGT. The CDR3 DNA sequence: TGTGCCAGCAGTGCCACCTTACTCCCAGACAGCTCCTACGAGCAGTACTTC. Translating it yields CASSATLLPDSSYEQYF.

The V and J genes are TRBV6-6 and TRBJ2-1; D possibly corresponds to TRBD2 (6 bases). Trimming took off 4 bases at V and 7 bases at J, with 20 bases between the two ends. The CDR3 length is 16 residues. Germline V gene data show CDR1 as MNHNY and CDR2 as SVGAGI (reference sequence). CDR3 in DNA: TGTGCCAGCAGTTCCCGGGACTTCCCATTATGGAATGAGCAGTTCTTC. The encoded protein is CASSSRDFPLWNEQFF.

The genes are TRBV5-4 and TRBJ1-1; tentatively, D is TRBD1 (6 bases). Germline V gene data show CDR1 as SGHNT and CDR2 as YYREEE (reference sequence). The CDR3 contains 16 residues. Trimming cost V 3 bases and J 1 base, with 16 bases left between them. The CDR3 region is CASSSGAGFTNTEAFF. The CDR3 DNA reads TGTGCCAGCAGCTCGGGGGCAGGGTTTACGAACACTGAAGCTTTCTTT.

The rearrangement joins TRBV2 to TRBJ1-1; possible D gene TRBD1, 6 bases. CDR3 size: 12 residues. V lost 7 bases to trimming and J lost 7 bases, with 13 bases between them. Germline V lookup: CDR1 SNHLY, CDR2 FYNNEI. The CDR3 loop reads CASTTGGVEAFF. In DNA, the CDR3 is TGTGCCAGCACGACAGGAGGGGTTGAAGCTTTCTTT.

The chain has TRBV2 and TRBJ2-3; 14 bases line up with TRBD2. This CDR3 is 16 amino acids long. Germline-derived CDR1 and CDR2 are SNHLY and FYNNEI. With V trimmed by 7 bases and J by 3 bases, 6 bases remained unmatched. The CDR3 loop is CASIRLAGGLTDTQYF. In nucleotides, the CDR3 is TGTGCCAGCATTCGACTAGCGGGAGGGTTGACAGATACGCAGTATTTT.

This chain uses TRBV12-2 with TRBJ2-3; TRBD2 is taken as the D call from the table, unchecked against the DNA. TRBV12-2 is a documented pseudogene. The CDR3 spans 20 residues. The chain's CDR3 is CASRLGAGLAGGPGTDTQYF. As DNA, the CDR3 is TGTGCAAGTCGCTTAGGAGCCGGACTAGCGGGAGGGCCCGGCACAGATACGCAGTATTTT.

V usage is TRBV7-9 and J usage is TRBJ1-2; 7 bases map to TRBD1. Germline V lookup: CDR1 SEHNR, CDR2 FQNEAQ (reference sequence). The CDR3 spans 15 residues. Trimming took 5 bases from V and 3 from J; bases not matched to a gene: 9. CDR3: CASSPGDSLYYGYTF. The CDR3 region has the DNA TGTGCCAGCAGCCCGGGGGACAGCTTATACTATGGCTACACCTTC.